Listed here are 20 T cell receptor beta chains from one sample, sequenced in a study of glioma-infiltrating T cells after dendritic cell vaccination. The data were produced by immunoSEQ multiplex PCR, yet TCRdb's version contains in-frame clones alone and is incomplete. Of tens of thousands of clones listed, 82% are singletons. The input for sequencing was blood, taken before dendritic cell vaccination. The source is a human donor with glioblastoma.

The rearrangement joins TRBV5-1 to TRBJ2-7, with no clear D. The ends were cut back, 0 bases at V and 3 bases at J, with 7 bases in the middle. The CDR3 length is 13 residues. Germline lookup yields CDR1 SGHRS and CDR2 YFSETQ. CDR3 amino acids: CASSLGPDYEQYV. DNA for the CDR3: TGCGCCAGCAGCTTGGGACCTGACTACGAGCAGTACGTC.

V is TRBV19 and J is TRBJ1-5, with D maybe TRBD1 (5 bases). The ends were cut back, 10 bases at V and 5 bases at J, with 12 bases in the middle. In germline, CDR1 is LNHDA, CDR2 SQIVND (reference sequence). The CDR3 runs 12 residues. CDR3 region: CATYPGYQPQHF. CDR3 in DNA: TGTGCCACTTACCCAGGGTATCAGCCCCAGCATTTT.

This clone came up a few times. This chain joins TRBV28 and TRBJ2-7; TRBD1 aligns across 10 bases. The CDR3 runs to 13 residues. J was trimmed by 3 bases and V by 8 bases; bases with no gene match: 4. CDR1 MDHEN and CDR2 SYDVKM come from the germline V gene. DNA for the CDR3: TGTGCCAGCGCGGGACAGGGGTACTACGAGCAGTACGTC. Protein: CASAGQGYYEQYV.

CDR3 protein: CASSLVVAGGDTQYF. CDR3 sequence (DNA): TGTGCCAGCAGCTTGGTGGTAGCGGGAGGGGATACGCAGTATTTT. V and J are TRBV5-4 and TRBJ2-3, with 11 bases identical to TRBD2. The germline gives CDR1 SGHNT, CDR2 YYREEE (reference sequence). The V and J ends lost 0 bases and 6 bases, in that order; junction bases with no gene match: 3. The CDR3 totals 15 residues. The full variable domain, with the rest looked up from reference TRBV5-4 and TRBJ2-3, is ETGVTQSPTHLIKTRGQQVTLRCSSQSGHNTVSWYQQALGQGPQFIFQYYREEENGRGNFPPRFSGLQFPNYSSELNVNALELDDSALYLCASSLVVAGGDTQYFGPGTRLTVL.

The chain is built from TRBV6-5 and TRBJ1-1; D gene uncertain. V was shortened by 0 bases and J by 5 bases, with 7 bases between the two germline ends. Germline loops: CDR1 MNHEY, CDR2 SVGAGI. The CDR3 loop spans 13 amino acids. CDR3 sequence: CASSYSTNTEAFF. CDR3 in DNA: TGTGCCAGCAGTTACTCGACTAATACTGAAGCTTTCTTT.

The genes are TRBV27 and TRBJ2-7; 7 bases agree with TRBD2. The CDR3 loop spans 14 amino acids. Germline V CDR1 and CDR2: MNHEY, SMNVEV (reference sequence). The CDR3 reads CASSLTSVSHEQYV. The CDR3 DNA reads as TGTGCCAGCAGTTTAACTAGCGTCTCCCACGAGCAGTACGTC.

V and J are TRBV5-6 and TRBJ2-2; a weak D match, TRBD2 (6 bases). The length of the CDR3 is 16 residues. Germline V gene lookup returns CDR1 SGHDT and CDR2 YYEEEE. Trimming took 0 bases from V and 1 from J, leaving 10 bases between them. The CDR3 nucleotides read TGTGCCAGCAGCTTGGCCTTGCGGGAGAACACCGGGGAGCTGTTTTTT. It codes for CASSLALRENTGELFF.

The chain combines TRBV19 with TRBJ1-1; 9 bases agree with TRBD1. The CDR3 length is 14 residues. After removal of 7 bases from V and 4 bases from J, the junction contained 7 bases not matched to a gene. Germline assignment: CDR1 LNHDA and CDR2 SQIVND (reference sequence). The CDR3 region has the DNA TGTGCCAGTAAGAAGACAGGGGGAATCACTGAAGCTTTCTTT. This encodes CASKKTGGITEAFF.

The chain couples TRBV19 to TRBJ2-4; maybe TRBD1 (6 bases). CDR1 and CDR2 from the germline V gene are LNHDA and SQIVND (reference sequence). This CDR3 is 16 amino acids long. V was clipped by 5 bases and J by 0 bases, with 14 bases between them. The CDR3 region is CASSPGQNLAKNIQYF. As DNA, the CDR3 is TGTGCCAGTAGTCCCGGACAGAACTTAGCCAAAAACATTCAGTACTTC.

This chain's CDR3 is CSVAQGAYNEQFF. The CDR3 nucleotides read TGCAGCGTTGCACAGGGGGCCTACAATGAGCAGTTCTTC. The rearrangement uses TRBV29-1 and TRBJ2-1; 8 nucleotides match TRBD1. The V gene end was trimmed by 4 bases and the J gene end by 2 bases; junction bases not matched to a gene: 1. This CDR3 region has 13 residues. Germline lookup yields CDR1 SQVTM and CDR2 ANQGSEA.

The rearrangement uses TRBV5-1 and TRBJ2-5, with TRBD1 matching over 9 bases. Unmatched junction bases numbered 2, after V lost 3 bases and J lost 5 bases. The CDR3 has 13 amino acids. Germline CDR1 and CDR2: SGHRS and YFSETQ. CDR3 sequence: CASSSGQGETQYF. Written as DNA, the CDR3 is TGCGCCAGCAGCTCCGGACAGGGGGAGACCCAGTACTTC.

The chain is built from TRBV6-1 and TRBJ1-5; TRBD1 matches 9 bases. Germline CDR1 reads MNHNS; CDR2 reads SASEGT. The ends lost 6 bases at V and 5 bases at J; junction bases unmatched: 8. This CDR3 has 15 residues. CDR3: CASSRQGEGYQPQHF. CDR3 nucleotide sequence: TGTGCCAGCAGCAGACAGGGGGAAGGGTATCAGCCCCAGCATTTT.

This rearrangement joins TRBV5-6 to TRBJ1-3, with TRBD1 as a possible D gene (6 bases). The V gene lost 0 bases and the J gene lost 4 bases, with 17 bases spanning the gap. The CDR3 has 17 residues. Germline loops: CDR1 SGHDT, CDR2 YYEEEE. The chain's CDR3 is CASSLEGRGAAGNTIYF. The CDR3 nucleotides read TGTGCCAGCAGCTTGGAAGGTCGGGGGGCAGCAGGAAACACCATATATTTT.

This clone appeared a single time. The gene calls are TRBV6-5 and TRBJ1-2; D remains unclear. Germline CDR1 reads MNHEY; CDR2 reads SVGAGI. This CDR3 is built from 14 residues. The germline V and J ends were trimmed by 3 bases and 8 bases, with 16 bases remaining between them. The CDR3 here is CASSYHENTGGYTF. The CDR3 DNA reads as TGTGCCAGCAGTTATCATGAAAATACGGGAGGCTACACCTTC.

V usage is TRBV11-2 and J usage is TRBJ2-7, with 11 bases that match TRBD1. V dropped 7 bases and J dropped 7; count of bases not matched to a gene: 9. The CDR3 contains 14 residues. Germline lookup yields CDR1 SGHAT and CDR2 FQNNGV. For the CDR3, the DNA is TGTGCCAGCACGGGGACAGGGGGTTTCGGGGAGCAGTACTTC. It codes for CASTGTGGFGEQYF. Together with reference TRBV11-2 and TRBJ2-7, the CDR3 gives the full variable domain: EAGVAQSPRYKIIEKRQSVAFWCNPISGHATLYWYQQILGQGPKLLIQFQNNGVVDDSQLPKDRFSAERLKGVDSTLKIQPAKLEDSAVYLCASTGTGGFGEQYFGPGTRLTVT.

The chain recombines TRBV4-1 with TRBJ2-5, with TRBD1 matching 7 bases. The CDR3 runs to 17 residues. With V trimmed by 0 bases and J by 5 bases, 12 bases remained unmatched. CDR1 and CDR2 (germline): MGHRA, YSYEKL. As DNA, the CDR3 is TGCGCCAGCAGCCAAGATCAAGTTAGAAGGGGGCGCGAGACCCAGTACTTC. It specifies CASSQDQVRRGRETQYF.

The chain recombines TRBV4-1 with TRBJ2-3, with D tentatively TRBD2 (6 bases). This CDR3 spans 15 amino acids. V was shortened by 0 bases and J by 2 bases, with 9 bases between the two germline ends. Germline CDR1 MGHRA, CDR2 YSYEKL. CDR3 in amino acids: CASSQDSGVTDTQYF. CDR3 nucleotide sequence: TGCGCCAGCAGCCAAGATTCGGGGGTCACAGATACGCAGTATTTT.

The rearrangement links TRBV5-6 to TRBJ2-2; TRBD2 matches at 12 bases. With 4 bases clipped from V and 3 bases from J, the junction kept 7 bases outside the gene matches. The CDR3 length is 17 residues. In germline, CDR1 is SGHDT, CDR2 YYEEEE. CDR3: CASSTLAGGPDTGELFF. CDR3 sequence (DNA): TGTGCCAGCAGCACCCTAGCGGGGGGGCCGGACACCGGGGAGCTGTTTTTT.

V gene TRBV5-1 combines with J gene TRBJ1-2; 9 nucleotides agree with TRBD1. Germline loops: CDR1 SGHRS, CDR2 YFSETQ. The junction had 15 bases not matched to a gene; V was cut back by 4 bases and J by 5 bases. The CDR3 loop spans 17 amino acids. The CDR3 reads CASSPSGTGLFGYGYTF. The DNA for the CDR3 is TGCGCCAGCAGCCCTTCCGGGACAGGGCTTTTCGGTTATGGCTACACCTTC.

J is TRBJ2-3 and V is TRBV7-9; TRBD2 aligns across 8 bases. The CDR3 consists of 13 residues. The junction had 2 bases not matched to a gene; V was cut back by 3 bases and J by 6 bases. Germline lookup yields CDR1 SEHNR and CDR2 FQNEAQ (reference sequence). The CDR3 spells CASSLVAGDTQYF. CDR3 coding DNA: TGTGCCAGCAGCTTGGTAGCGGGGGATACGCAGTATTTT.